This T cell receptor beta chain was recovered during a study of blood T cells in healthy people across ages. Each of the donors had 8 to 10 milliliters of peripheral blood drawn into EDTA-treated Vacutainer tubes. In its sample, this clonotype was seen once. Its antigen is unknown. Sample-barcoded 5' priming and a J-beta primer mix drove a second PCR of roughly 6 to 12 cycles. Using its own MiXCR run on the 5' RACE reads, TCRdb lists one record per CDR3 protein. The table shows about 570,000 distinct CDR3 sequences, with about 25% occurring only once. Study-wide results and limits: Older age went with lower TCR beta diversity per million T cells, in a roughly linear way. Any changes in expanded clonotypes were possibly confounded, as donor CMV status remained unknown.

The V gene lost 7 bases and the J gene lost 8 bases, with 11 bases spanning the gap. This CDR3 region has 11 residues. CDR1 and CDR2 from the germline V gene are SQVTM and ANQGSEA. This clonotype originated in a woman in her 70s in good health. The sample consisted of blood. The V and J genes are TRBV29-1 and TRBJ1-4; no reliable D call. This chain's CDR3 is CSAGWREKLFF. The CDR3 coding sequence is TGCAGCGCCGGTTGGAGGGAAAAACTGTTTTTT. Supplemented by reference TRBV29-1 and TRBJ1-4, the full variable domain reads SAVISQKPSRDICQRGTSLTIQCQVDSQVTMMFWYRQQPGQSLTLIATANQGSEATYESGFVIDKFPISRPNLTFSTLTVSNMSPEDSSIYLCSAGWREKLFFGSGTQLSVL.